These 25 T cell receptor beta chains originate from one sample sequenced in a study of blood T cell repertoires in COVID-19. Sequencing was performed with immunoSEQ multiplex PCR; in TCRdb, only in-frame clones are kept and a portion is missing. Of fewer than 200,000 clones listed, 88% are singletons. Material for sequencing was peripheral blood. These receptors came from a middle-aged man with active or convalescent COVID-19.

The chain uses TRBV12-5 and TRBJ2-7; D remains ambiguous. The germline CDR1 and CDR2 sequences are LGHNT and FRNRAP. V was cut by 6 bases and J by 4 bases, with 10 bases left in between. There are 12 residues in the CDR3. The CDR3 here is CASGKTEYEQYF. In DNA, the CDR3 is TGTGCTAGTGGCAAGACTGAATACGAGCAGTACTTC.

This chain's CDR3 is CASSLTGHNLNTEAFF. The CDR3, as DNA: TGTGCCAGCAGTTTAACCGGACACAATTTAAACACTGAAGCTTTCTTT. This sequence joins TRBV28 and TRBJ1-1; D is perhaps TRBD1 (5 bases). Trimming stripped 2 bases from V and 2 bases from J, with 15 bases between. The CDR3 covers 16 residues. Germline V gene lookup returns CDR1 MDHEN and CDR2 SYDVKM.

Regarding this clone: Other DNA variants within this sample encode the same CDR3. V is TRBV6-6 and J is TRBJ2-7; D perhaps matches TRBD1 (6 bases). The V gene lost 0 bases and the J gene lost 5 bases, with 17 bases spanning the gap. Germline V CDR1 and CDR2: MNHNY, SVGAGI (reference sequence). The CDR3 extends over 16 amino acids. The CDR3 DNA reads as TGTGCCAGCAGTTACTCCCCGGGAACAGGGATCGACGAGCAGTACTTC. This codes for CASSYSPGTGIDEQYF.

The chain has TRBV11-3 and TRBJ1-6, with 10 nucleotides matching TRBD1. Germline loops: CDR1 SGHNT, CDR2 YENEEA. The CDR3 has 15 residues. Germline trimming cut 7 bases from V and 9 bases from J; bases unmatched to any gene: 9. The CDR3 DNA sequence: TGTGCCAGCACCAACATACGGGACAGGGGTTCACCCCTCCACTTT. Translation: CASTNIRDRGSPLHF.

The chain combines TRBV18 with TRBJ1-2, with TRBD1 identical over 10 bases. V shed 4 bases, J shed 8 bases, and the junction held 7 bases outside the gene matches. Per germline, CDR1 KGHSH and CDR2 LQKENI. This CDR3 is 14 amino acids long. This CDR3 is CASSQGGQGFGYTF. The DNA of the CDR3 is TGTGCCAGCTCACAAGGGGGACAGGGGTTCGGCTACACCTTC.

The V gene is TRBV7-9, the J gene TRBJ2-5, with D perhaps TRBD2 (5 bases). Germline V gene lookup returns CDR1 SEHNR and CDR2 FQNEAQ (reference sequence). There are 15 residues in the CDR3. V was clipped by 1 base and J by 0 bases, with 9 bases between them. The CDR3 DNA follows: TGTGCCAGCAGCTTAGGTCCGGGGAACCAAGAGACCCAGTACTTC. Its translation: CASSLGPGNQETQYF.

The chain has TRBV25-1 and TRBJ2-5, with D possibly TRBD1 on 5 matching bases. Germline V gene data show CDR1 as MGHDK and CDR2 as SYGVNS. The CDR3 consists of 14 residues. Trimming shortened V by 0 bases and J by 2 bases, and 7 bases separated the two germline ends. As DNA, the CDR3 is TGTGCCAGCAGTGAATACAGGGATCAAGAGACCCAGTACTTC. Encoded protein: CASSEYRDQETQYF.

CDR3 DNA: TGTGCCAGCAGTTCCCAATTAGCTAATACGCAGTATTTT. It encodes CASSSQLANTQYF. The J gene is TRBJ2-3, the V gene TRBV6-2 or TRBV6-3; no clear D gene. Trimming left V 4 bases short and J 7 bases short, with 12 bases between. This CDR3 spans 13 amino acids. Germline V gives CDR1 MNHEY, CDR2 SVGEGT.

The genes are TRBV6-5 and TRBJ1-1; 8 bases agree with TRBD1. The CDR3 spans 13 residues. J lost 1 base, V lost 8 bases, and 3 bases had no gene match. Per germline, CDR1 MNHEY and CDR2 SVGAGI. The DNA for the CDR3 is TGTGCCAGCGGGGGGACAGGGAACACTGAAGCTTTCTTT. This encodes CASGGTGNTEAFF.

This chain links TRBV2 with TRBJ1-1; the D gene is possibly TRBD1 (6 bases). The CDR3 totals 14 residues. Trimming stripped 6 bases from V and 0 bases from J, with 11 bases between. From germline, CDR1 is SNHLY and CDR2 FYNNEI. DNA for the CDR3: TGTGCCAGCAGCCTACAGGGCATGAACACTGAAGCTTTCTTT. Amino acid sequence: CASSLQGMNTEAFF.

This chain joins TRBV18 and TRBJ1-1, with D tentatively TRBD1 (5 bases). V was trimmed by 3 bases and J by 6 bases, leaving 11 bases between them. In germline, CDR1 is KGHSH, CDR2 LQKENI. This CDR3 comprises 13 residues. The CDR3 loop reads CASSPQGGAEAFF. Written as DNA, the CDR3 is TGTGCCAGCTCACCGCAGGGAGGGGCTGAAGCTTTCTTT.

The CDR3, as DNA: TGTGCCAGCAGTCCTAGGACAGGACGAAACTCTGGAAACACCATATATTTT. The encoded protein is CASSPRTGRNSGNTIYF. V and J are TRBV6-6 and TRBJ1-3, with TRBD1 matching over 7 bases. Germline trimming cut 5 bases from V and 0 bases from J; bases unmatched to any gene: 10. The CDR3 has 17 amino acids. Germline CDR1 and CDR2: MNHNY and SVGAGI (reference sequence).

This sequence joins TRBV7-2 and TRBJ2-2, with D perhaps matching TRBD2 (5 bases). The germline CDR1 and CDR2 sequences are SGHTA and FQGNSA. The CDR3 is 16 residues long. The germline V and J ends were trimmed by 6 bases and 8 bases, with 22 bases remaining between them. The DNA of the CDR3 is TGTGCCAGCAGTCCCCCCGAGGGCCGGGTATCTGGGGAGCTGTTTTTT. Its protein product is CASSPPEGRVSGELFF.

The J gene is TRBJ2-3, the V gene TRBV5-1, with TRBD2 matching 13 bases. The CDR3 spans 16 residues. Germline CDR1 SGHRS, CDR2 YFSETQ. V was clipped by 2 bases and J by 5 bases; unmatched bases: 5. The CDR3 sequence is CASSFGLAGAGDTQYF. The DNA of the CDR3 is TGCGCCAGCAGCTTTGGACTAGCGGGAGCGGGAGATACGCAGTATTTT.

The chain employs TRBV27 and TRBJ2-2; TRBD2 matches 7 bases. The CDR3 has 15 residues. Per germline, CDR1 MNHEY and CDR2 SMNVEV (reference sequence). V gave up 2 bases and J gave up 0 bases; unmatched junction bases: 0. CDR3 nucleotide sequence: TGTGCCAGCAGTTTAGCGGGAGCGAACACCGGGGAGCTGTTTTTT. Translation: CASSLAGANTGELFF.

The CDR3 nucleotides are TGTGCCAGCAGCCAACGAGGAACCGGGACAGTTTCCTACGAGCAGTACTTC. The encoded protein is CASSQRGTGTVSYEQYF. This chain links TRBV14 with TRBJ2-7; 7 positions agree with TRBD1. V dropped 2 bases and J dropped 1; count of bases not matched to a gene: 11. This CDR3 is 17 amino acids long. Germline CDR1 reads SGHDN; CDR2 reads FVKESK.

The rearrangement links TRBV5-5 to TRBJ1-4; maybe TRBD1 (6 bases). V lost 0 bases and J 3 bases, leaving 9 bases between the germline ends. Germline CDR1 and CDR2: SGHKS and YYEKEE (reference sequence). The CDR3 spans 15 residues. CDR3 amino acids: CASSLGQVANEKLFF. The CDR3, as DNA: TGTGCCAGCAGCTTGGGACAGGTGGCTAATGAAAAACTGTTTTTT.

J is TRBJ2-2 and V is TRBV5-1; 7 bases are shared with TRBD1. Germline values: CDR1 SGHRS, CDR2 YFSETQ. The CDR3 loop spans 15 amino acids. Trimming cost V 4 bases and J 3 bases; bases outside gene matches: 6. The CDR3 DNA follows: TGCGCCAGCAGCCTGACAGGGTATGACACCGGGGAGCTGTTTTTT. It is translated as CASSLTGYDTGELFF.

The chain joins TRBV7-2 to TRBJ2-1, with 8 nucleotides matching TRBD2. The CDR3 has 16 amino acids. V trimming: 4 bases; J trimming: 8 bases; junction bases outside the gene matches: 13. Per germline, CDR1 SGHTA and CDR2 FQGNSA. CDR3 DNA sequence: TGTGCCAGCAGCTCCCGGACTAGCTTAAATCCCGATGAGCAGTTCTTC. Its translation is CASSSRTSLNPDEQFF.

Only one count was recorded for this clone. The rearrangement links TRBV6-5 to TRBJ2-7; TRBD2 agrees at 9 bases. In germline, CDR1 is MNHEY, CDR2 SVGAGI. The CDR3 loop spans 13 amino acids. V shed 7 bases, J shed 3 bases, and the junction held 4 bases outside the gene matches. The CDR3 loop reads CASKLAGIYEQYF. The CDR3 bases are TGTGCCAGCAAGCTAGCGGGGATCTACGAGCAGTACTTC.

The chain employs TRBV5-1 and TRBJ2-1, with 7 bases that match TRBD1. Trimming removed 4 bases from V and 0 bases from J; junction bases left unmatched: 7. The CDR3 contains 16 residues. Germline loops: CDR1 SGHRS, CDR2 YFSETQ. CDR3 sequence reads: CASSREGASSYNEQFF. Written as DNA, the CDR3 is TGCGCCAGCAGCCGAGAGGGGGCGAGCTCCTACAATGAGCAGTTCTTC.

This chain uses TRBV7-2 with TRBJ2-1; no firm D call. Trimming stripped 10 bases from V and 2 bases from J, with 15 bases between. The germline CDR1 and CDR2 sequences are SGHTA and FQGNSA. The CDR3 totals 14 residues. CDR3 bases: TGTGCCACCCTGCCCCTAGGAACCTACAATGAGCAGTTCTTC. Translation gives CATLPLGTYNEQFF.

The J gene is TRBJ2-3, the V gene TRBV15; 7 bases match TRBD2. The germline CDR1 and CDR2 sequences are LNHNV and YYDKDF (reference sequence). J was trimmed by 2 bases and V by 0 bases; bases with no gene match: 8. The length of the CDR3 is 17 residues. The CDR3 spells CATSRDPSSGLTDTQYF. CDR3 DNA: TGTGCCACCAGCAGAGATCCGTCTAGCGGTCTCACAGATACGCAGTATTTT.

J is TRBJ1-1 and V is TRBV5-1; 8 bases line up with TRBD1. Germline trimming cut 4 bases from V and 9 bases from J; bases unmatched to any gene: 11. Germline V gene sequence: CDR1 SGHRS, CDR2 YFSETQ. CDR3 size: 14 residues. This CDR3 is CASSVRETGGKAFF. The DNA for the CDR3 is TGCGCCAGCAGCGTCCGGGAAACAGGGGGAAAAGCTTTCTTT.

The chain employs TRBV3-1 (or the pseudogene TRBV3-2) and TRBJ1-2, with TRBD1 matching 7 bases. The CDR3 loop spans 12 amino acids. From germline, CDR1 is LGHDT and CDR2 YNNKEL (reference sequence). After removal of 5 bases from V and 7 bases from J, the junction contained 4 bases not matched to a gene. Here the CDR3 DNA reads TGTGCCAGCAGCTATACAGGGGTTGGCTACACCTTC. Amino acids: CASSYTGVGYTF.